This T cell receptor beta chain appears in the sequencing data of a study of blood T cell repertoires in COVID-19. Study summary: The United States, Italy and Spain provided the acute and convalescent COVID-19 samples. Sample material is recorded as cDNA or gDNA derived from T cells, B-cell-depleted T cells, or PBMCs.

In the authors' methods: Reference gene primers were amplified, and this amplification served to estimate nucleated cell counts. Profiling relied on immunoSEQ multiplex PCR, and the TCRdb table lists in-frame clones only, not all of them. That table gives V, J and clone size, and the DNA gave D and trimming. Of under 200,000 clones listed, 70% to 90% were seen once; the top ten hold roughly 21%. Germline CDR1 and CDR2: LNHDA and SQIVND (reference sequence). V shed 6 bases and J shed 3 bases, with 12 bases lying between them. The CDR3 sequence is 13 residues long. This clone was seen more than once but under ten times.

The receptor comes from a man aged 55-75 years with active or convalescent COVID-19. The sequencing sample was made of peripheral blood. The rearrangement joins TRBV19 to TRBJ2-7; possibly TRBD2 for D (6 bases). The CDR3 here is CASSPTGVYEQYF. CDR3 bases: TGTGCCAGTAGCCCAACGGGGGTCTACGAGCAGTACTTC.